This passage covers 32 T cell receptor beta chains from one sample sequenced in a study of blood T cell repertoires in COVID-19. Sequenced by immunoSEQ multiplex PCR; TCRdb stores in-frame clones only, minus some. The sample contains approximately 170,000 clones, 88% of which appear only once. The sample was peripheral blood. The receptors were gathered from a middle-aged man who had recovered from COVID-19.

This clone has a single count. The chain combines TRBV9 with TRBJ2-1; 13 bases fit TRBD2. There are 16 residues in the CDR3. CDR1 and CDR2 from the germline V gene are SGDLS and YYNGEE. Trimming took 4 bases from V and 4 from J; bases not matched to a gene: 5. CDR3: CASSLTSGGSYNEQFF. Written as DNA, the CDR3 is TGTGCCAGCAGCCTGACTAGCGGGGGGTCTTACAATGAGCAGTTCTTC.

This chain connects TRBV11-2 to TRBJ1-6; 7 nucleotides align to TRBD1. Germline trimming cut 5 bases from V and 10 bases from J; bases unmatched to any gene: 8. The CDR3 sequence is 14 residues long. Germline CDR1 and CDR2: SGHAT and FQNNGV. In nucleotides, the CDR3 is TGTGCCAGCAGCCCCGACAGGGTGGGATCACCCCTCCACTTT. This sequence encodes CASSPDRVGSPLHF.

The chain links TRBV19 to TRBJ2-3, with TRBD2 identical over 7 bases. Germline V gives CDR1 LNHDA, CDR2 SQIVND (reference sequence). The J segment lost 1 base and the V segment lost 0 bases, leaving 4 bases of the junction unmatched. The CDR3 has 16 amino acids. The CDR3 here is CASSIDLADGTDTQYF. For the CDR3, the DNA is TGTGCCAGTAGTATAGATCTAGCGGATGGCACAGATACGCAGTATTTT.

This clone was detected many times. V and J are TRBV3-1 (or the pseudogene TRBV3-2) and TRBJ1-2; TRBD1 aligns across 7 bases. Germline lookup yields CDR1 LGHDT and CDR2 YNNKEL (reference sequence). J was trimmed by 8 bases and V by 1 base; bases with no gene match: 7. This CDR3 has 14 amino acids. CDR3 sequence reads: CASSQVEGAGGYTF. CDR3 coding DNA: TGTGCCAGCAGCCAAGTGGAGGGGGCAGGAGGCTACACCTTC.

The chain recombines TRBV19 with TRBJ1-2; the D gene is possibly TRBD1 (6 bases). V was trimmed by 4 bases and J by 6 bases, leaving 12 bases between them. CDR1 and CDR2 from the germline V gene are LNHDA and SQIVND (reference sequence). This CDR3 spans 13 amino acids. CDR3 DNA: TGTGCCAGTAGTACCTCGGGGGGCGATGGCTACACCTTC. This gives the protein CASSTSGGDGYTF.

The chain employs TRBV7-6 and TRBJ2-1, with TRBD2 identical over 9 bases. In germline, CDR1 is SGHVS, CDR2 FNYEAQ. The CDR3 is made up of 14 amino acids. Trimming at V came to 6 bases and at J to 7 bases, leaving 7 bases not matched to a gene. The CDR3 nucleotides are TGTGCCAGCAGGCGTAGCGGGAGCGGGAATGAGCAGTTCTTC. Encoded protein: CASRRSGSGNEQFF.

This clone is a singleton in its sample. The J gene is TRBJ1-5, the V gene TRBV27; D is perhaps TRBD1 (6 bases). This CDR3 contains 14 residues. V was shortened by 6 bases and J by 4 bases, with 13 bases between the two germline ends. The germline CDR1 and CDR2 sequences are MNHEY and SMNVEV (reference sequence). CDR3 in amino acids: CASSPGTTNQPQHF. Written as DNA, the CDR3 is TGTGCCAGCAGCCCCGGGACAACAAATCAGCCCCAGCATTTT.

The CDR3: CSVVGQGAFYNEQFF. In nucleotides, the CDR3 is TGCAGCGTTGTGGGGCAGGGGGCTTTCTACAATGAGCAGTTCTTC. The rearrangement uses TRBV29-1 and TRBJ2-1; 8 bases line up with TRBD1. Germline CDR1 and CDR2: SQVTM and ANQGSEA. The CDR3 runs to 15 residues. V trimming: 4 bases; J trimming: 3 bases; junction bases outside the gene matches: 8.

The chain links TRBV27 to TRBJ2-3; possibly TRBD1 for D (5 bases). The CDR3 contains 11 residues. Trimming removed 7 bases from V and 5 bases from J, with 7 bases in between. The germline CDR1 and CDR2 sequences are MNHEY and SMNVEV (reference sequence). The CDR3 loop reads CASIRGDTQYF. The CDR3, as DNA: TGTGCCAGCATAAGGGGAGATACGCAGTATTTT.

This chain uses TRBV2 with TRBJ2-7; D possibly corresponds to TRBD1 (7 bases). The germline V and J ends were trimmed by 4 bases and 3 bases, with 10 bases remaining between them. CDR3 length: 13 residues. Germline lookup yields CDR1 SNHLY and CDR2 FYNNEI. CDR3 region: CASSAGGLYEQYF. The CDR3 nucleotides read TGTGCCAGCAGTGCAGGGGGACTCTACGAGCAGTACTTC.

This clone was counted a single time. The genes are TRBV14 and TRBJ1-4, with TRBD1 as a possible D gene (6 bases). The ends were cut back, 1 base at V and 3 bases at J, with 12 bases in the middle. Per germline, CDR1 SGHDN and CDR2 FVKESK. The CDR3 extends over 16 amino acids. The CDR3 DNA follows: TGTGCCAGCAGCCAAGGTGCAACAGGGCCTAATGAAAAACTGTTTTTT. It yields the protein CASSQGATGPNEKLFF.

The chain employs TRBV19 and TRBJ2-2; weak D call: TRBD2 (5 bases). The V gene lost 3 bases and the J gene lost 5 bases, with 10 bases spanning the gap. This CDR3 has 14 residues. Germline CDR1 LNHDA, CDR2 SQIVND (reference sequence). Written as DNA, the CDR3 is TGTGCCAGTAGTATCGAGGGTTGGACCGGGGAGCTGTTTTTT. Protein sequence: CASSIEGWTGELFF. The complete variable domain, with remaining parts taken from reference TRBV19 and TRBJ2-2, reads DGGITQSPKYLFRKEGQNVTLSCEQNLNHDAMYWYRQDPGQGLRLIYYSQIVNDFQKGDIAEGYSVSREKKESFPLTVTSAQKNPTAFYLCASSIEGWTGELFFGEGSRLTVL.

The rearrangement uses TRBV2 and TRBJ2-2; D may be TRBD2 (6 bases). This CDR3 contains 12 residues. V was shortened by 8 bases and J by 6 bases, with 10 bases between the two germline ends. The germline V gene encodes CDR1 SNHLY and CDR2 FYNNEI. CDR3 in DNA: TGTGCCAGCGGAACTAGCTCCGGGGAGCTGTTTTTT. Translation: CASGTSSGELFF.

The chain recombines TRBV2 with TRBJ1-2, with D perhaps TRBD1 (6 bases). This CDR3 region has 12 residues. Trimming took off 6 bases at V and 8 bases at J, with 13 bases between the two ends. Germline V CDR1 and CDR2: SNHLY, FYNNEI. CDR3 in amino acids: CASSARTDGYTF. Here the CDR3 DNA reads TGTGCCAGCAGCGCCAGGACAGACGGCTACACCTTC.

This clone showed up just a few times. The chain links TRBV3-1 (or the pseudogene TRBV3-2) to TRBJ2-7; no clear D gene. CDR1 and CDR2 (germline): LGHDT, YNNKEL (reference sequence). V gave up 2 bases and J gave up 3 bases, with 5 bases separating them. This CDR3 has 12 amino acids. This CDR3 reads CASSQYGYEQYF. In DNA, the CDR3 is TGTGCCAGCAGCCAATACGGCTACGAGCAGTACTTC.

The chain combines TRBV29-1 with TRBJ2-7; 8 nucleotides line up with TRBD1. The junction had 4 bases not matched to a gene; V was cut back by 4 bases and J by 2 bases. Germline V gives CDR1 SQVTM, CDR2 ANQGSEA. The CDR3 consists of 13 residues. The CDR3 DNA reads TGCAGCGTTGGGACAGGGAATCCCTACGAGCAGTACTTC. It yields the protein CSVGTGNPYEQYF.

The genes are TRBV7-7 and TRBJ2-1; 9 nucleotides align to TRBD2. From germline, CDR1 is SSHAT and CDR2 FNYEAQ (reference sequence). The CDR3 runs to 15 residues. Unmatched junction bases numbered 5, after V lost 1 base and J lost 7 bases. In nucleotides, the CDR3 is TGTGCCAGCAGCTTAGTGGCTAGCGGGGAAAATGAGCAGTTCTTC. It encodes CASSLVASGENEQFF.

This chain connects TRBV19 to TRBJ2-7; tentatively, D is TRBD1 (5 bases). Germline V gene sequence: CDR1 LNHDA, CDR2 SQIVND (reference sequence). V gave up 5 bases and J gave up 3 bases, with 11 bases separating them. This CDR3 spans 13 amino acids. The CDR3 sequence is CASSQGSSYEQYF. The CDR3 DNA reads TGTGCCAGTAGTCAGGGTTCAAGCTACGAGCAGTACTTC. Combining the CDR3 with reference TRBV19 and TRBJ2-7 gives the whole variable domain DGGITQSPKYLFRKEGQNVTLSCEQNLNHDAMYWYRQDPGQGLRLIYYSQIVNDFQKGDIAEGYSVSREKKESFPLTVTSAQKNPTAFYLCASSQGSSYEQYFGPGTRLTVT.

In this sample, this clone turned up a few times. J is TRBJ1-2 and V is TRBV28, with 9 bases fitting TRBD1. V shed 6 bases, J shed 6 bases, and the junction held 11 bases outside the gene matches. The CDR3 has 15 amino acids. CDR1 and CDR2 (germline): MDHEN, SYDVKM. CDR3 sequence reads: CASSPQGAKVNGYTF. DNA of the CDR3: TGTGCCAGCAGCCCACAGGGGGCGAAGGTCAATGGCTACACCTTC.

Only a few counts were recorded for this clone. The chain has TRBV19 and TRBJ1-1, with 7 positions matching TRBD1. Germline CDR1 LNHDA, CDR2 SQIVND (reference sequence). CDR3 size: 15 residues. V trimming: 7 bases; J trimming: 4 bases; junction bases outside the gene matches: 12. The CDR3 DNA reads as TGTGCCAGTAAGAGGGGGCCCGGGCCAGGCACTGAAGCTTTCTTT. The encoded protein is CASKRGPGPGTEAFF. Complete variable domain (other parts from reference TRBV19 and TRBJ1-1): DGGITQSPKYLFRKEGQNVTLSCEQNLNHDAMYWYRQDPGQGLRLIYYSQIVNDFQKGDIAEGYSVSREKKESFPLTVTSAQKNPTAFYLCASKRGPGPGTEAFFGQGTRLTVV.

This chain connects TRBV7-2 to TRBJ2-3; the D gene is possibly TRBD2 (6 bases). This CDR3 has 16 residues. Germline lookup yields CDR1 SGHTA and CDR2 FQGNSA. V was cut by 4 bases and J by 7 bases, with 21 bases left in between. The DNA for the CDR3 is TGTGCCAGCAGCTCCCAGCGGCGGGCGGGGAGGAATACGCAGTATTTT. As protein: CASSSQRRAGRNTQYF.

V usage is TRBV28 and J usage is TRBJ2-7, with TRBD1 identical over 7 bases. CDR1 and CDR2 from the germline V gene are MDHEN and SYDVKM. V dropped 7 bases and J dropped 5; count of bases not matched to a gene: 11. The CDR3 covers 14 residues. CDR3 nucleotides: TGTGCCAGCATTCAAGACAGGGCTGCTAACGAGCAGTACTTC. It is translated as CASIQDRAANEQYF.

V usage is TRBV20-1 and J usage is TRBJ1-1; D is ambiguous. The germline V gene has CDR1 DFQATT and CDR2 SNEGSKA (reference sequence). The CDR3 runs to 12 residues. V shed 3 bases and J shed 6 bases, with 11 bases lying between them. The CDR3, as DNA: TGCAGTGCTAGTAACGAGAGGGCTGAAGCTTTCTTT. It specifies CSASNERAEAFF.

The V and J genes are TRBV18 and TRBJ1-2; no reliable D call. V lost 8 bases and J lost 6, with 19 bases in between. The CDR3 spans 14 residues. CDR1 KGHSH and CDR2 LQKENI come from the germline V gene. This chain's CDR3 is CASAGGLSIDGYTF. The DNA for the CDR3 is TGTGCCAGCGCCGGAGGTTTGAGTATAGATGGCTACACCTTC. The complete variable domain, with remaining parts taken from reference TRBV18 and TRBJ1-2, reads NAGVMQNPRHLVRRRGQEARLRCSPMKGHSHVYWYRQLPEEGLKFMVYLQKENIIDESGMPKERFSAEFPKEGPSILRIQQVVRGDSAAYFCASAGGLSIDGYTFGSGTRLTVV.

The CDR3 DNA reads TGCGCCAGCAGCGCGCAGGGCACAGATACGCAGTATTTT. Translated: CASSAQGTDTQYF. The chain is built from TRBV5-1 and TRBJ2-3, with unresolved D. The CDR3 covers 13 residues. Trimming left V 4 bases short and J 1 base short, with 7 bases between. Looked up from germline, CDR1 is SGHRS and CDR2 is YFSETQ.

This clone was observed once. This chain links TRBV28 with TRBJ1-1; 7 bases align to TRBD1. The CDR3 covers 14 residues. The J segment lost 4 bases and the V segment lost 3 bases, leaving 5 bases of the junction unmatched. The germline V gene encodes CDR1 MDHEN and CDR2 SYDVKM. The CDR3 protein is CASSFWAGGTEAFF. DNA of the CDR3: TGTGCCAGCAGTTTCTGGGCAGGGGGCACTGAAGCTTTCTTT.

The gene calls are TRBV4-2 and TRBJ1-2; 11 nucleotides line up with TRBD1. In germline, CDR1 is LGHNA, CDR2 YNFKEQ. V was clipped by 2 bases and J by 7 bases; unmatched bases: 6. The CDR3 consists of 15 residues. CDR3 bases: TGTGCCAGCAGCCAACCCGGACAGGGGGCGGGTGGCTACACCTTC. Its protein is CASSQPGQGAGGYTF.

This chain connects TRBV28 to TRBJ1-4; 10 nucleotides match TRBD1. The V segment lost 6 bases and the J segment 7 bases; nucleotides outside the gene matches: 11. Per the germline V gene, CDR1 is MDHEN and CDR2 is SYDVKM. The length of the CDR3 is 16 residues. For the CDR3, the DNA is TGTGCCAGCAGGGGGACAGGGGCCCAACGAAGTGAAAAACTGTTTTTT. It is translated as CASRGTGAQRSEKLFF.

The chain employs TRBV10-1 and TRBJ2-5, with 9 bases fitting TRBD2. CDR1 is WNHNN and CDR2 is SYGVQD in the germline V gene (reference sequence). Trimming at V came to 6 bases and at J to 4 bases, leaving 18 bases not matched to a gene. The CDR3 contains 18 residues. CDR3 residues: CASSAGDYSGGPPETQYF. The CDR3 DNA sequence: TGCGCCAGCAGCGCCGGGGATTATAGCGGGGGCCCGCCAGAGACCCAGTACTTC.

This chain uses TRBV9 with TRBJ2-6; D is possibly TRBD1 (5 bases). V lost 4 bases, J lost 4 bases, and 15 bases lay in between. CDR3 length: 16 residues. Germline values: CDR1 SGDLS, CDR2 YYNGEE. Here the CDR3 reads CASSSSRVPGANVLTF. The CDR3 DNA reads TGTGCCAGCAGCTCCAGCAGGGTTCCCGGGGCCAACGTCCTGACTTTC. Full variable domain (remainder filled in from reference TRBV9 and TRBJ2-6): DSGVTQTPKHLITATGQRVTLRCSPRSGDLSVYWYQQSLDQGLQFLIQYYNGEERAKGNILERFSAQQFPDLHSELNLSSLELGDSALYFCASSSSRVPGANVLTFGAGSRLTVL.

Only one count was recorded for this clone. The chain couples TRBV4-1 to TRBJ2-3, with 7 positions matching TRBD1. This CDR3 is built from 15 residues. Germline loops: CDR1 MGHRA, CDR2 YSYEKL. The junction had 3 bases not matched to a gene; V was cut back by 2 bases and J by 1 base. The CDR3 DNA sequence: TGCGCCAGCAGCCAAACAGGGGCTGGCACAGATACGCAGTATTTT. Translation gives CASSQTGAGTDTQYF.

This clone was recorded once. The gene calls are TRBV19 and TRBJ2-2; a weak D match, TRBD2 (6 bases). Germline-derived CDR1 and CDR2 are LNHDA and SQIVND (reference sequence). The CDR3 is 15 amino acids. Trimming stripped 3 bases from V and 3 bases from J, with 11 bases between. CDR3 bases: TGTGCCAGTAGTATCTCGGGAGTCGACACCGGGGAGCTGTTTTTT. This codes for CASSISGVDTGELFF.